This is a list of T cell receptor beta chains from one sample in a study of blood T cell repertoires in COVID-19. Assay used: immunoSEQ multiplex PCR; TCRdb lists only in-frame clones, some missing. The table lists approximately 200,000 clones, about 90% of them singletons. The sequenced sample consisted of PBMCs or T cells enriched from blood (not recorded which). Receptors were obtained from a woman between 25 and 40 years old who had been exposed to COVID-19. Both conserved end residues are part of each CDR3. The order of the fields is D gene, clone size, V gene, J gene, CDR3 DNA, CDR3 protein. A D gene is named only where the DNA matches it firmly. Size is stated for part of the rows, as once, few or many counts, or as a class when the clone is expanded.

TRBD2	.	TRBV7-6	TRBJ2-1	TGTGCCAGTAACCCTAGCGGGTTCTACAATGAGCAGTTCTTC	CASNPSGFYNEQFF
TRBD1	few	TRBV18	TRBJ2-7	TGTGCCAGCTCACCACCGCGGGGACAGGGGGACTCCTACGAGCAGTACTTC	CASSPPRGQGDSYEQYF
TRBD1	.	TRBV12-3/TRBV12-4	TRBJ1-4	TGTGCCAGCAGTTTGACAGGGAAAGGGAATCTGTTTTTT	CASSLTGKGNLFF
.	.	TRBV7-9	TRBJ2-1	TGTGCCAGCAGCCTCAAGACAGGCTCCTACAATGAGCAGTTCTTC	CASSLKTGSYNEQFF
TRBD1	.	TRBV11-3	TRBJ2-1	TGTGCCAGCAGCTTATACAGGGGTAATGAGCAGTTCTTC	CASSLYRGNEQFF
.	.	TRBV7-9	TRBJ2-2	TGTGCCAGCAGCTTAGATAGCAAAGCCCCGCTGTTTTTT	CASSLDSKAPLFF
.	.	TRBV19	TRBJ2-5	TGTGCCAGTGGTCGCGGGAAAGAGACCCAGTACTTC	CASGRGKETQYF
TRBD1	once	TRBV5-1	TRBJ2-1	TGCGCCAGCAGCTTGGATCAGGGGGCCTACAATGAGCAGTTCTTC	CASSLDQGAYNEQFF
TRBD2	.	TRBV3-1/TRBV3-2	TRBJ2-7	TGTGCCAGCAGCCAAGTTGCGGGAGTCTACGAGCAGTACTTC	CASSQVAGVYEQYF
.	.	TRBV10-2	TRBJ1-1	TGCGCCAGCAGTGAGTTCAATGAAGCTTTCTTT	CASSEFNEAFF
TRBD2	.	TRBV11-2	TRBJ2-5	TGTGCCAGCAGCTTAGGAGTGTTGGGGGGAGGGTACCAAGAGACCCAGTACTTC	CASSLGVLGGGYQETQYF
.	once	TRBV20-1	TRBJ2-3	TGCAGTGCTAGCCCTACAGATACGCAGTATTTT	CSASPTDTQYF
.	.	TRBV28	TRBJ2-2	TGTGCCAGCAGTTTCGGGGGGCGGGGCGGGGAGCTGTTTTTT	CASSFGGRGGELFF
.	.	TRBV7-9	TRBJ1-1	TGTGCCAGCAGCCCCCGACAGGATCGAAACACTGAAGCTTTCTTT	CASSPRQDRNTEAFF
TRBD2	.	TRBV5-1	TRBJ2-7	TGCGCCAGCAGACAGGCTAGCGGCAGCTCCTACGAGCAGTACTTC	CASRQASGSSYEQYF
.	.	TRBV30	TRBJ1-1	TGTGCCTGGAGACGGGTCACTGAAGCTTTCTTT	CAWRRVTEAFF
.	.	TRBV7-9	TRBJ2-5	TGTGCCAGCAGATCCAGGGGAGGGTCGGAGACCCAGTACTTC	CASRSRGGSETQYF
TRBD2	once	TRBV15	TRBJ2-5	TGTGCCACCAGCAGAGGGACTAGCGGACGTCAAGAGACCCAGTACTTC	CATSRGTSGRQETQYF
TRBD2	.	TRBV2	TRBJ2-7	TGTGCCAGCAGTGAAACCCTAGCGGGACCCCTCGAGCAGTACTTC	CASSETLAGPLEQYF
TRBD1	.	TRBV25-1	TRBJ2-3	TGTGCCAGCAGTCGGGATTGGACAGGGGCCACAGATACGCAGTATTTT	CASSRDWTGATDTQYF
.	.	TRBV9	TRBJ2-1	TGTGCCAGCCCTTCCCTCCGAGGGCCGCCCTACAATGAGCAGTTCTTC	CASPSLRGPPYNEQFF
.	.	TRBV30	TRBJ1-6	TGTGCCTGGAGGGATTCCGGGTCACCCCTCCACTTT	CAWRDSGSPLHF
TRBD1	once	TRBV5-1	TRBJ1-6	TGCGCCAGCAGACCAAGGACAGGGGAGAATTCACCCCTCCACTTT	CASRPRTGENSPLHF
.	few	TRBV4-2	TRBJ2-1	TGTGCCAGCAGCCAAGAGAGAGGTTTGAACAATGAGCAGTTCTTC	CASSQERGLNNEQFF
.	.	TRBV28	TRBJ1-5	TGTGCCAGCAGTTTCCGGGGATTAGGGCAGCCCCAGCATTTT	CASSFRGLGQPQHF
TRBD1	.	TRBV6-2/TRBV6-3	TRBJ2-7	TGTGCCAGCAGTCCCAATGTACAGGGGGCGGCAGCCGAGCAGTACTTC	CASSPNVQGAAAEQYF
TRBD1	.	TRBV19	TRBJ2-5	TGTGCCAGTAGTATACAGGGGGCAGGGGAGACCCAGTACTTC	CASSIQGAGETQYF
TRBD1	.	TRBV4-1	TRBJ1-5	TGCGCCAGCACGCAGGGGACAGGGGTTCAGCCCCAGCATTTT	CASTQGTGVQPQHF
TRBD2	.	TRBV7-3	TRBJ2-3	TGTGCCAGCAGCTTAAGGGTAAAGACTAGCGGGCAACGCACAGATACGCAGTATTTT	CASSLRVKTSGQRTDTQYF
TRBD1	.	TRBV12-3/TRBV12-4	TRBJ2-5	TGTGCCAGCAGGGGACAGCAAGAGACCCAGTACTTC	CASRGQQETQYF